A selection of T cell receptor beta chains follows, all from one sample in a study of T cells in Graves' hyperthyroidism and ophthalmopathy. TCRdb reanalysed the multiplex PCR reads using MiXCR and keeps one entry per CDR3 protein. The sample includes about 570,000 distinct CDR3 sequences, roughly 50% seen only once; the top ten take 15% to 20%. The material sequenced was peripheral blood or thyroid tissue (not recorded which). The receptors shown here come from an adult woman with Graves' disease, either hyperthyroidism or ophthalmopathy (not recorded which). Both conserved end residues are part of each CDR3. Fields, in order: clone size, D gene, J gene, V gene, CDR3 DNA, CDR3 protein. The D gene is left open where the match is weak. Clone size is stated in some rows and not others, as once, few, many or a class when expanded.

>-|TRBD2|TRBJ2-7|TRBV2
TGTGCCAGCAGTGAGCCTAGCGGGAAGCGTCCAGATTGGTACTTC
CASSEPSGKRPDWYF
>few|TRBD1|TRBJ1-1|TRBV7-3
TGTGCCAGCAGCATCCAACAGGGGGCTCAAGCTTTCTTT
CASSIQQGAQAFF
>-|-|TRBJ2-7|TRBV13
TGTGCCAGCAGCCCCCTTAGCGGCGCCTACGAGCAGTACTTC
CASSPLSGAYEQYF
>-|TRBD1|TRBJ1-1|TRBV11-2
TGTGCCAGCAGCTTAGAGGACAGGGACACTGAAGCTTTCTTT
CASSLEDRDTEAFF
>few|-|TRBJ2-6|TRBV6-2/TRBV6-3
TGTGCCAGCAGTTACGGTGGATCTGGGGCCAACGTCCTGACTTTC
CASSYGGSGANVLTF
>-|TRBD1|TRBJ2-3|TRBV12-3/TRBV12-4
TGTGCCAGCGGACAGGGGAAGAGGACAGATACGCAGTATTTT
CASGQGKRTDTQYF
>many|-|TRBJ2-7|TRBV2
TGTGCCAGCAGCACGCCGGGGGAGCAGTACTTC
CASSTPGEQYF
>-|TRBD1|TRBJ1-4|TRBV5-1
TGCGCCAGCAGGGAGGGACAGGTGCATGAAAAACTGTTTTTT
CASREGQVHEKLFF
>-|TRBD1|TRBJ2-5|TRBV7-2
TGTGCCAGCAGCGCCGTTGACAGGGGTGCTCAGCCCCAGTACTTC
CASSAVDRGAQPQYF
>-|-|TRBJ2-7|TRBV15
TGTGCCACCAGCAGCTTAGACTCCTACGAGCAGTACTTC
CATSSLDSYEQYF
>-|TRBD2|TRBJ2-2|TRBV7-8
TGTGCCAGCCGCACCGGGAGGGCCGGCACCGGGGAGCTGTTTTTT
CASRTGRAGTGELFF
>many|-|TRBJ2-7|TRBV28
TGTGCCAGCAGTGCATGGGACGGATGGGCCTACGAGCAGTACTTC
CASSAWDGWAYEQYF
>-|-|TRBJ1-1|TRBV9
TGTGCCAGCAGCCAAAAGGGGCGGAGTTCTGAAGCTTTCTTT
CASSQKGRSSEAFF
>-|TRBD2|TRBJ2-2|TRBV6-1
TGTGCCAGCAGTCCCCGGACTAGCGGGAGGATCACCGGGGAGCTGTTTTTT
CASSPRTSGRITGELFF
>many|TRBD2|TRBJ2-7|TRBV4-1
TGCGCCAGCAGCCAGGAGCGGGAGACGGGAGAGCAGTACTTC
CASSQERETGEQYF
>-|-|TRBJ2-7|TRBV20-1
TGCAGTGCTAACTTCTACGAGCAGTACTTC
CSANFYEQYF
>few|-|TRBJ2-5|TRBV10-3
TGTGCCATCGCGATTCAGGGGATGATGGAGACCCAGTACTTC
CAIAIQGMMETQYF
>-|-|TRBJ1-4|TRBV12-3/TRBV12-4
TGTGCCAGCAGCCTAAGGACGGGGAACCAACTGTTTTTT
CASSLRTGNQLFF
>-|-|TRBJ2-5|TRBV6-1
TGTGCCAGCAGCGCACCTCACAGGGGAGGAGAGACCCAGTACTTC
CASSAPHRGGETQYF
>-|-|TRBJ2-5|TRBV28
TGTGCCAGCAGTTACCAGGGGTCAGAGATCCAGTACTTC
CASSYQGSEIQYF
>few|-|TRBJ1-1|TRBV30
TGTGCCTGGAGTGCCTCCGGGAACACTGAAGCTTTCTTT
CAWSASGNTEAFF
>many|-|TRBJ1-2|TRBV19
TGTGCCAGTAGTACCCATACCGGGACCCGGAATGGCTACACCTTC
CASSTHTGTRNGYTF
>-|-|TRBJ2-7|TRBV19
TGTGCCAGTTATACAGGGTCCTACGAGCAGTACTTC
CASYTGSYEQYF
>-|-|TRBJ1-1|TRBV2
TGTGCCAGCTCCTGGGATAGGCCAGGGATGGCTTTCTTT
CASSWDRPGMAFF
>many|-|TRBJ1-5|TRBV2
TGTGCCAGCAGTGAAAGAACTTCCAATCAGCCCCAGCATTTT
CASSERTSNQPQHF
>many|TRBD1|TRBJ1-2|TRBV20-1
TGCAGTGCGGATAGGACAGGGTTTGGCTACACCTTC
CSADRTGFGYTF
>-|TRBD2|TRBJ2-2|TRBV2
TGTGCCAGCACTAAACTAGCGGGAGAACACACCGGGGAGCTGTTTTTT
CASTKLAGEHTGELFF